One and the same sample provided the 11 T cell receptor beta chains below, sequenced in a study of regulatory T cells in long-lasting Graves disease. The time point here: newly diagnosed GD, antithyroid drugs for less than 3 months. Following extraction of RNA from PBMCs, that RNA was used to make the TCR library. Building the TCR beta libraries relied on iRepertoire HTBI primers, and CDR3 regions underwent Arm-PCR. From the multiplex PCR reads, TCRdb called clonotypes with MiXCR, one entry per CDR3 protein. Of about 560,000 distinct CDR3 sequences in the sample, around 15% are singletons; the top ten hold approximately 12%. The same sample was also used in a study of T cells in Graves' hyperthyroidism and ophthalmopathy.

Source: peripheral blood mononuclear cells (PBMCs), taken at new diagnosis, from a patient treated with antithyroid drugs. The source of these receptors is a man younger than 35 with Graves disease.

This chain joins TRBV12-5 and TRBJ2-1; no firm D call. Germline CDR1 is LGHNT and CDR2 is FRNRAP. V gave up 2 bases and J gave up 5 bases, with 7 bases separating them. This CDR3 has 13 amino acids. The DNA of the CDR3 is TGTGCTAGTGGTTTGAGTCAGAACAATGAGCAGTTCTTC. It specifies CASGLSQNNEQFF.

This clonotype came up a few times. The chain combines TRBV6-2 or TRBV6-3 with TRBJ2-3, with D unresolved. The CDR3 consists of 17 residues. V gave up 2 bases and J gave up 6 bases, with 21 bases separating them. Per the germline V gene, CDR1 is MNHEY and CDR2 is SVGEGT. The CDR3: CASSYHWLVTGSDTQYF. The CDR3 nucleotides are TGTGCCAGCAGTTACCATTGGTTGGTAACCGGGTCTGATACGCAGTATTTT.

This clonotype was picked up many times. The V call is TRBV7-9, the J call TRBJ2-7; 12 nucleotides match TRBD2. V lost 5 bases, J lost 0 bases, and 8 bases stayed unmatched. This CDR3 is 17 amino acids long. Germline V gene lookup returns CDR1 SEHNR and CDR2 FQNEAQ (reference sequence). The CDR3 spells CASSDPGTSGPSYEQYF. The CDR3 DNA sequence: TGTGCCAGCAGCGATCCCGGGACTAGCGGGCCCTCCTACGAGCAGTACTTC.

At least ten counts were recorded for this clonotype. This sequence joins TRBV7-3 and TRBJ2-5, with TRBD1 matching over 9 bases. CDR3 length equals 15 residues. Germline-derived CDR1 and CDR2 are SGHTA and FQGTGA. Germline trimming cut 4 bases from V and 1 base from J; bases unmatched to any gene: 4. CDR3 sequence reads: CASSSTGGPQETQYF. CDR3 DNA sequence: TGTGCCAGCAGCTCAACAGGGGGCCCCCAAGAGACCCAGTACTTC. Based on the CDR3 plus reference TRBV7-3 and TRBJ2-5, the full variable domain is GAGVSQTPSNKVTEKGKYVELRCDPISGHTALYWYRQSLGQGPEFLIYFQGTGAADDSGLPNDRFFAVRPEGSVSTLKIQRTERGDSAVYLCASSSTGGPQETQYFGPGTRLLVL.

This clonotype has a count of ten or more. V gene TRBV11-2 combines with J gene TRBJ1-1; D ambiguous. This CDR3 region has 19 residues. Germline CDR1 and CDR2: SGHAT and FQNNGV. Trimming stripped 4 bases from V and 0 bases from J, with 24 bases between. CDR3 sequence: CASSSIPFLLLSMNTEAFF. DNA of the CDR3: TGTGCCAGCAGCTCTATACCTTTTCTACTATTATCAATGAACACTGAAGCTTTCTTT.

This clonotype has a count of ten or more. The genes are TRBV20-1 and TRBJ1-1; no definite D call. V was trimmed by 6 bases and J by 0 bases, leaving 11 bases between them. CDR3 length: 13 amino acids. Per germline, CDR1 DFQATT and CDR2 SNEGSKA (reference sequence). For the CDR3, the DNA is TGCAGTGCGCTGGTTGACCTGAACACTGAAGCTTTCTTT. Encoded protein: CSALVDLNTEAFF.

This clonotype was picked up many times. The V call is TRBV11-2, the J call TRBJ1-6, with D perhaps TRBD1 (6 bases). Germline V gene sequence: CDR1 SGHAT, CDR2 FQNNGV. V was shortened by 6 bases and J by 10 bases, with 19 bases between the two germline ends. This CDR3 contains 15 residues. CDR3 region: CASSSTLGGGSPLHF. The CDR3 coding sequence is TGTGCCAGCAGTTCTACTCTTGGGGGCGGATCACCCCTCCACTTT.

The sample holds a few counts of this clonotype. The chain uses TRBV9 and TRBJ2-2; 8 nucleotides agree with TRBD1. The CDR3 runs 16 residues. The V and J ends lost 0 bases and 4 bases, in that order; junction bases with no gene match: 5. Looked up from germline, CDR1 is SGDLS and CDR2 is YYNGEE. In nucleotides, the CDR3 is TGTGCCAGCAGCGTAGACTTGGGACAGGCCACCGGGGAGCTGTTTTTT. It encodes CASSVDLGQATGELFF.

This chain uses TRBV5-1 with TRBJ2-7; D is perhaps TRBD1 (6 bases). This CDR3 has 13 residues. CDR1 and CDR2 (germline): SGHRS, YFSETQ. Trimming shortened V by 4 bases and J by 3 bases, and 11 bases separated the two germline ends. CDR3 sequence (DNA): TGCGCCAGCAGCCCGGGACATATCTACGAGCAGTACTTC. It encodes CASSPGHIYEQYF.

Many counts were recorded for this clonotype. V usage is TRBV2 and J usage is TRBJ1-1; TRBD1 is a possible D gene (5 bases). From germline, CDR1 is SNHLY and CDR2 FYNNEI. Trimming removed 5 bases at V and 2 bases at J, with 12 bases between. This CDR3 is built from 14 residues. The CDR3 protein is CASSMGGTNTEAFF. CDR3 nucleotide sequence: TGTGCCAGCAGTATGGGAGGGACCAACACTGAAGCTTTCTTT. Together with reference TRBV2 and TRBJ1-1, the CDR3 gives the full variable domain: EPEVTQTPSHQVTQMGQEVILRCVPISNHLYFYWYRQILGQKVEFLVSFYNNEISEKSEIFDDQFSVERPDGSNFTLKIRSTKLEDSAMYFCASSMGGTNTEAFFGQGTRLTVV.

A few counts support this clonotype. The rearrangement joins TRBV9 to TRBJ2-1; TRBD2 matches 7 bases. V shed 4 bases, J shed 7 bases, and the junction held 5 bases outside the gene matches. CDR1 is SGDLS, CDR2 YYNGEE, per germline. This CDR3 is built from 13 residues. The DNA for the CDR3 is TGTGCCAGCAGCCCCTGGACTAGGAATGAGCAGTTCTTC. It specifies CASSPWTRNEQFF.